This section outlines one TCR beta chain sequence together with its context. The sample originates from a study of blood T cell repertoires in COVID-19. About the study: Samples taken during acute and convalescent COVID-19 were collected in the United States, Italy and Spain.

Original processing methods: Cell counts per sample came from amplifying reference gene primers. Only in-frame clones appear in the TCRdb table, and some are missing; sequencing was by immunoSEQ multiplex PCR. V, J and clone size are taken as reported in that table, and D and trimming were inferred from the DNA itself. This sample has 250,000 or so clones; 80% to 90% occur once, and the top ten carry 2.5% to 3%. This CDR3 has 13 residues. Unmatched junction bases numbered 4, after V lost 8 bases and J lost 4 bases. The chain uses TRBV12-3 or TRBV12-4 and TRBJ2-3, with 9 bases lining up with TRBD1. The sample consisted of PBMCs or T cells enriched from blood (not recorded which). This sequence originates from a woman aged 30 to 39 with acute COVID-19. Written as DNA, the CDR3 is TGTGCCAGCGGGGACAGGGTCTCAGATACGCAGTATTTT. Its protein is CASGDRVSDTQYF.